The rows below give T cell receptor beta chains drawn from one sample of a study of CD8+CD57+ T cells in acquired aplastic anemia. MiXCR, run by TCRdb on the reads, gives a single entry per CDR3 protein. The table shows roughly 280,000 distinct CDR3 sequences, with about three fifths occurring only once. The source material was sorted CD4+, CD8+, or CD8+CD57+ T cells (not recorded which) from PBMCs. These TCRs come from a human donor with aplastic anemia. CDR3s include the opening cysteine and the closing phenylalanine or tryptophan. The D gene is left open where the match is weak. The size field is filled for only some rows; it gives once, few, many or a size class.

D | J | V | size | CDR3 | DNA
TRBD2 | TRBJ2-3 | TRBV5-1 | NA | CASSLSGLASTDTQYF | TGCGCCAGCAGCTTGTCGGGACTAGCCAGCACAGATACGCAGTATTTT
NA | TRBJ2-3 | TRBV14 | few | CASSQEKADTQYF | TGTGCCAGCAGCCAAGAGAAGGCTGATACGCAGTATTTT
TRBD1 | TRBJ2-1 | TRBV25-1 | few | CASSESRGRQFF | TGTGCCAGCAGTGAATCGAGGGGGCGGCAGTTCTTC
NA | TRBJ1-6 | TRBV7-6 | few | CASSLEGYSPLHF | TGTGCCAGCAGCTTAGAGGGTTATTCACCCCTCCACTTT
TRBD1 | TRBJ2-2 | TRBV11-2 | NA | CAITQGVRTGELFF | TGTGCCATCACCCAGGGGGTGAGGACCGGGGAGCTGTTTTTT
TRBD1 | TRBJ2-7 | TRBV19 | NA | CASSKGVGGVAYEQYF | TGTGCCAGTAGTAAAGGGGTAGGGGGCGTCGCCTACGAGCAGTACTTC
TRBD1 | TRBJ2-7 | TRBV5-1 | NA | CASSSGQGYEQYF | TGTGCCAGCAGTTCAGGACAGGGCTACGAGCAGTACTTC
TRBD2 | TRBJ2-1 | TRBV19 | many | CASSIGRGGAYNEQFF | TGTGCCAGTAGTATCGGGCGGGGGGGGGCCTACAATGAGCAGTTCTTC
TRBD1 | TRBJ2-7 | TRBV5-1 | few | CASSFGTGVAYEQYF | TGCGCCAGCAGCTTCGGGACAGGGGTGGCCTACGAGCAGTACTTC
NA | TRBJ1-2 | TRBV7-8 | many | CASSSDSLPRYGYTF | TGTGCCAGCAGCTCGGACAGCCTCCCTCGCTATGGCTACACCTTC
NA | TRBJ1-2 | TRBV19 | NA | CASSIWGTNYGYTF | TGTGCCAGTAGTATATGGGGGACTAACTATGGCTACACCTTC
NA | TRBJ1-3 | TRBV6-2/TRBV6-3 | many | CASSYFSGSGNTIYF | TGTGCCAGCAGTTACTTTTCCGGATCTGGAAACACCATATATTTT
NA | TRBJ2-2 | TRBV5-1 | many | CASSSQGSPGELFF | TGCGCCAGCAGCTCGCAGGGGAGCCCCGGGGAGCTGTTTTTT
TRBD1 | TRBJ2-7 | TRBV15 | NA | CATSKSGQGAHEQYF | TGTGCCACCAGCAAATCCGGACAGGGTGCCCACGAGCAGTACTTC
TRBD1 | TRBJ2-6 | TRBV6-6 | many | CASNKQGAGGANVLTF | TGTGCCAGCAACAAACAGGGGGCGGGGGGGGCCAACGTCCTGACTTTC
TRBD1 | TRBJ1-2 | TRBV6-1 | many | CASSVTTGFNYGYTF | TGTGCCAGCAGTGTAACGACAGGGTTTAACTATGGCTACACCTTC
NA | TRBJ1-1 | TRBV19 | NA | CASSTGLIEAFF | TGTGCCAGTAGTACGGGGCTGATTGAAGCTTTCTTT
TRBD2 | TRBJ2-7 | TRBV6-5 | NA | CASSRRLAGERYEQYF | TGTGCCAGCAGCCGTAGACTAGCGGGGGAGCGCTACGAGCAGTACTTC
TRBD1 | TRBJ1-2 | TRBV12-3/TRBV12-4 | NA | CASSSTGGDGYTF | TGTGCCAGCAGTTCGACAGGGGGCGATGGCTACACCTTC
TRBD2 | TRBJ2-7 | TRBV5-5 | NA | CASSFRLAGGYEQYF | TGTGCCAGCAGCTTCAGACTAGCGGGGGGCTACGAGCAGTACTTC
TRBD2 | TRBJ2-7 | TRBV7-3 | many | CASNSGGPRSYEQYF | TGTGCCAGCAACAGCGGGGGCCCTCGGTCCTACGAGCAGTACTTC
TRBD2 | TRBJ2-5 | TRBV7-9 | NA | CASSPDSGSAQYF | TGTGCCAGCAGCCCAGACAGCGGGAGCGCCCAGTACTTC
NA | TRBJ2-7 | TRBV7-3 | NA | CASSRSGASYEQYF | TGTGCCAGCAGCCGCTCAGGGGCCAGCTACGAGCAGTACTTC
TRBD1 | TRBJ2-7 | TRBV4-3 | few | CASRPAGQGNEQYF | TGCGCCAGCAGACCCGCGGGACAGGGTAACGAGCAGTACTTC
NA | TRBJ2-1 | TRBV19 | NA | CASSIDQEYNEQFF | TGTGCCAGTAGTATAGATCAGGAATACAATGAGCAGTTCTTC
TRBD1 | TRBJ1-6 | TRBV4-3 | once | CASSPEGTGGSPLHF | TGCGCCAGCAGCCCAGAGGGGACAGGGGGCTCACCCCTCCACTTT
NA | TRBJ2-1 | TRBV18 | NA | CASSPSGINNNEQFF | TGTGCCAGCTCACCATCGGGGATCAACAACAATGAGCAGTTCTTC
NA | TRBJ1-2 | TRBV3-1 | many | CASSQDSPQGYTF | TGTGCCAGCAGCCAAGACAGCCCGCAAGGCTACACCTTC
NA | TRBJ2-3 | TRBV5-1 | many | CASSLLVDTDTQYF | TGCGCCAGCAGCTTGCTAGTGGACACAGATACGCAGTATTTT
NA | TRBJ1-1 | TRBV20-1 | NA | CSASGGRKNTEAFF | TGCAGTGCTAGTGGAGGACGAAAGAACACTGAAGCTTTCTTT
TRBD2 | TRBJ2-7 | TRBV15 | NA | CATSGGRPYEQYF | TGTGCCACCAGCGGCGGGAGGCCCTACGAGCAGTACTTC
TRBD1 | TRBJ2-7 | TRBV5-1 | NA | CASTPGQGNPYEQYF | TGCGCCAGCACACCGGGACAGGGGAATCCCTACGAGCAGTACTTC
NA | TRBJ2-7 | TRBV12-3/TRBV12-4 | NA | CASSPSTWTYEQYF | TGTGCCAGCAGCCCCTCCACGTGGACCTACGAGCAGTACTTC
NA | TRBJ2-7 | TRBV20-1 | NA | CSARDPLGDWYF | TGCAGTGCTAGAGATCCTCTGGGGGACTGGTACTTC
NA | TRBJ1-1 | TRBV19 | NA | CASSGEAWNTEAFF | TGTGCCAGTAGTGGTGAGGCCTGGAACACTGAAGCTTTCTTT
TRBD1 | TRBJ1-6 | TRBV6-6 | many | CASRAGQGNSPLHF | TGTGCCAGCAGGGCGGGACAGGGGAATTCACCCCTCCACTTT
NA | TRBJ2-1 | TRBV9 | few | CASSVEGRDEQFF | TGTGCCAGCAGCGTAGAGGGCCGGGATGAGCAGTTCTTC
NA | TRBJ1-2 | TRBV2 | NA | CASSGRPSEAYTF | TGTGCCAGCAGTGGCAGACCGTCCGAAGCCTACACCTTC
NA | TRBJ2-1 | TRBV7-2 | many | CASSLSGGGVYNEQFF | TGTGCCAGCAGCTTATCAGGCGGCGGAGTTTACAATGAGCAGTTCTTC
TRBD1 | TRBJ2-7 | TRBV20-1 | once | CSAPAVGTGAYEQYF | TGCAGTGCCCCGGCCGTGGGGACAGGGGCCTACGAGCAGTACTTC
TRBD2 | TRBJ2-7 | TRBV9 | NA | CASSVGDRGDEQYF | TGTGCCAGCAGCGTAGGGGATCGGGGGGATGAGCAGTACTTC
NA | TRBJ2-3 | TRBV6-1 | many | CASRPLGGNTDTQYF | TGTGCCAGCAGACCCCTTGGCGGCAACACAGATACGCAGTATTTT
NA | TRBJ2-1 | TRBV20-1 | NA | CSARGGGSSYNEQFF | TGCAGTGCTAGAGGCGGAGGAAGCTCCTACAATGAGCAGTTCTTC
NA | TRBJ2-5 | TRBV5-8 | many | CASSLGLAETQYF | TGTGCCAGCAGCTTGGGTCTCGCGGAGACCCAGTACTTC
NA | TRBJ1-1 | TRBV14 | NA | CASSQGARNTEAFF | TGTGCCAGCAGCCAAGGTGCCAGGAACACTGAAGCTTTCTTT
NA | TRBJ1-6 | TRBV7-9 | few | CASSQARQSPLHF | TGTGCCAGCAGCCAGGCCCGCCAATCACCCCTCCACTTT
TRBD1 | TRBJ1-4 | TRBV14 | NA | CASSQTGVAEKLFF | TGTGCCAGCAGCCAAACAGGGGTGGCTGAAAAACTGTTTTTT
NA | TRBJ2-7 | TRBV7-9 | many | CASSLEGLPTYEQYF | TGTGCCAGCAGCTTAGAGGGTCTGCCGACCTACGAGCAGTACTTC
NA | TRBJ2-1 | TRBV24-1 | NA | CATSDFRDLYNEQFF | TGTGCCACCAGTGATTTTAGGGACTTATACAATGAGCAGTTCTTC
TRBD1 | TRBJ1-4 | TRBV2 | NA | CASTPGQGTEKLFF | TGTGCCAGCACCCCGGGACAGGGGACGGAAAAACTGTTTTTT
NA | TRBJ1-2 | TRBV28 | many | CASSPPRVGGGYTF | TGTGCCAGCAGTCCCCCGCGGGTGGGGGGAGGCTACACCTTC
TRBD2 | TRBJ2-7 | TRBV3-1 | many | CASRQSPGGEQYF | TGTGCCAGCAGACAGTCCCCGGGAGGCGAGCAGTACTTC
NA | TRBJ1-2 | TRBV5-1 | many | CASSSSAGALGYGYTF | TGCGCCAGCAGCAGTTCAGCAGGGGCGCTGGGGTATGGCTACACCTTC
NA | TRBJ2-3 | TRBV4-2 | many | CASSQEQFADTQYF | TGTGCCAGCAGCCAAGAACAGTTCGCAGATACGCAGTATTTT
NA | TRBJ2-3 | TRBV7-8 | NA | CASSLDRSAQYF | TGTGCCAGCAGCTTAGATCGATCGGCGCAGTATTTT